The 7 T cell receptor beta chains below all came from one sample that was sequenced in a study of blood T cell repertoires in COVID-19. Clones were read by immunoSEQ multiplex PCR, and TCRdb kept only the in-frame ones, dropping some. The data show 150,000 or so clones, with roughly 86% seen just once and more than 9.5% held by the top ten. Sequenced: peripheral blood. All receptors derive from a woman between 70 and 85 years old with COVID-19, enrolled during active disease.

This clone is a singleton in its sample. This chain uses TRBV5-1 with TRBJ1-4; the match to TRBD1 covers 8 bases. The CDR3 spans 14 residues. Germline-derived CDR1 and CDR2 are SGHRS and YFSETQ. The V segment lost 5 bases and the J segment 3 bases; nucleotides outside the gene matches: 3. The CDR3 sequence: CASRIQGANEKLFF. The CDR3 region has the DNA TGCGCCAGCAGAATACAGGGGGCTAATGAAAAACTGTTTTTT. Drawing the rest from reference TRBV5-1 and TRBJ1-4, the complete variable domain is KAGVTQTPRYLIKTRGQQVTLSCSPISGHRSVSWYQQTPGQGLQFLFEYFSETQRNKGNFPGRFSGRQFSNSRSEMNVSTLELGDSALYLCASRIQGANEKLFFGSGTQLSVL.

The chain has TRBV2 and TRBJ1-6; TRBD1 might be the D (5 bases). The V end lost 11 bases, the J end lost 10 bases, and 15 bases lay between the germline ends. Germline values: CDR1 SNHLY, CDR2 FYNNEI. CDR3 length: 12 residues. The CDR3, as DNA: TGTGCCGGAGCAAGGGAGGGGTCACCCCTCCACTTT. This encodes CAGAREGSPLHF.

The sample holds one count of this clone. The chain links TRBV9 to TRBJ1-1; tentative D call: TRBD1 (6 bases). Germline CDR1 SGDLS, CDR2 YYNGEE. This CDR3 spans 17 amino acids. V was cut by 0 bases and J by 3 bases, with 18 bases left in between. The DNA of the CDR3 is TGTGCCAGCAGCGTAGGTCTTTGGGGGGGCGCGGACACTGAAGCTTTCTTT. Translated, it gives CASSVGLWGGADTEAFF.

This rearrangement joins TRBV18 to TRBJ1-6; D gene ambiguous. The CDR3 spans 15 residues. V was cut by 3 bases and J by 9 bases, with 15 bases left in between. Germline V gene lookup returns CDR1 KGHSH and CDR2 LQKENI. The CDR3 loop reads CASSPSDPEVSPLHF. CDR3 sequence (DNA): TGTGCCAGCTCACCTTCCGATCCGGAGGTTTCACCCCTCCACTTT.

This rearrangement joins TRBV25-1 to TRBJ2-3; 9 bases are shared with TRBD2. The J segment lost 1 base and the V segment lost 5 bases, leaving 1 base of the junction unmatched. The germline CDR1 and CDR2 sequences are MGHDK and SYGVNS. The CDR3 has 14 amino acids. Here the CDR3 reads CASSLAGGTDTQYF. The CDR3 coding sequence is TGTGCCAGCAGTTTAGCGGGGGGCACAGATACGCAGTATTTT.

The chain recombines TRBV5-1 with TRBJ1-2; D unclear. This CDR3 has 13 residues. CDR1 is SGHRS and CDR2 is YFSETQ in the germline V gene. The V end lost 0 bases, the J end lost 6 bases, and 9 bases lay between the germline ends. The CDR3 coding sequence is TGCGCCAGCAGCTTGGTTGGAGGCGATGGCTACACCTTC. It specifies CASSLVGGDGYTF.

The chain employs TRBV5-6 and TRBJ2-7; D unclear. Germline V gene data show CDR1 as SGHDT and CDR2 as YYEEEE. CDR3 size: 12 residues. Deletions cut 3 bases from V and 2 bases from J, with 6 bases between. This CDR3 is CASSYKTYEQYF. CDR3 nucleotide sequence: TGTGCCAGCAGCTACAAAACCTACGAGCAGTACTTC.